What follows describes a single T cell receptor (beta chain). Its antigen is as yet unknown. The data belong to a study of response to subunit inactivated influenza vaccine. Overall study findings and caveats: It was suggested by the authors that few new T cells are recruited by each seasonal influenza vaccination.

Deletions cut 4 bases from V and 9 bases from J, with 17 bases between. Germline-derived CDR1 and CDR2 are SGHRS and YFSETQ. This CDR3 has 15 amino acids. TCRdb independently ran MiXCR on the RT-PCR reads; one entry per CDR3 protein. The table lists 630,000 or so distinct CDR3 sequences, about a sixth of them singletons, with 11% in the top ten. Sequencing used PBMCs from blood, obtained about 11 days after vaccination. The TCR was taken from a man aged 45-65 years who received an inactivated influenza vaccine. The rearrangement joins TRBV5-1 to TRBJ1-6; D call uncertain. This CDR3 is CASSQADPPVSPLHF. CDR3 in DNA: TGCGCCAGCAGCCAAGCTGATCCGCCGGTTTCACCCCTCCACTTT.